Following are 30 T cell receptor beta chains from one sample sequenced in a study of CD8+ T cells in alopecia areata. It was cDNA, reverse transcribed from extracted RNA, that served as the sequencing template. This table comes from immunoSEQ multiplex PCR, and its TCRdb copy is limited to in-frame clones, with some not included. The repertoire consists of 90,000 to 130,000 clones, none detected only once. Sequencing was carried out using lesional skin. Receptor source: a C3H/HeJ mouse with alopecia areata. Mouse strain MHC haplotype: H2-k.

This clone appeared many times. Genes and germline come from the mouse. The read is 4 residues too short to cover the CDR3 end, so that end is filled in from the germline J gene. The chain couples TRBV13-3 to TRBJ2-1, with D possibly TRBD1 on 6 matching bases. The germline V gene encodes CDR1 NNHDY and CDR2 SYVADS. The length of the CDR3 is 15 residues. Trimming stripped 3 bases from V and 3 bases from J, with 13 bases between. CDR3: CASSGGTKFYAEQFF. The CDR3 bases that were read are TGTGCCAGCAGTGGGGGGACAAAATTCTATGCT.

A remark on this clone: Genes here carry mouse names. The CDR3 end falls 4 residues outside the read, so it is completed with the germline J gene. This chain joins TRBV13-3 and TRBJ1-1, with TRBD1 identical over 8 bases. Germline-derived CDR1 and CDR2 are NNHDY and SYVADS. This CDR3 region has 12 residues. The CDR3 bases that were read are TGTGCCAGCAGACGACAGGGGCCA. It yields the protein CASRRQGP. The whole CDR3 is CASRRQGPEVFF.

A remark on this clone: The genes and germline here are from mouse. The read gets to within 4 residues of the CDR3 end, and the germline J gene fills in the rest. The chain joins TRBV13-3 to TRBJ2-4; weak D call: TRBD2 (6 bases). CDR1 and CDR2 from the germline V gene are NNHDY and SYVADS. This CDR3 is 14 amino acids long. The CDR3 sequence is CASSDAGGKNTLYF. The part of the CDR3 DNA that was read is TGTGCCAGCAGTGATGCGGGGGGAAAAAAC. The entire variable domain, with the rest obtained from reference TRBV13-3 and TRBJ2-4, is as follows: EAAVTQSPRSKVAVTGGKVTLSCHQTNNHDYMYWYRQDTGHGLRLIHYSYVADSTEKGDIPDGYKASRPSQENFSLILELASLSQTAVYFCASSDAGGKNTLYFGAGTRLSVL.

This clone was seen ten or more times. The germline and genes are mouse ones. The sequence runs out 4 residues before the end of the CDR3; the remainder is reconstructed from the germline J gene. The V gene is TRBV13-3, the J gene TRBJ1-2; D is perhaps TRBD1 (6 bases). Trimming pared 5 bases from V and 4 bases from J, leaving 12 bases between. CDR1 and CDR2 (germline): NNHDY, SYVADS. This CDR3 is built from 13 residues. Incomplete CDR3 DNA: TGTGCCAGCAGCCTCAGGGGAGGCTCC. Translated, it gives CASSLRGGS. The whole CDR3 region reads CASSLRGGSDYTF.

This clone appeared many times. Genes and germline are mouse. Sequencing ends 4 residues short of the CDR3 end; the germline J gene provides the rest. The rearrangement links TRBV1 to TRBJ2-3; 9 nucleotides line up with TRBD2. Germline CDR1 is NSQYPW and CDR2 is LRSPGD (reference sequence). The ends lost 0 bases at V and 0 bases at J; junction bases unmatched: 4. The CDR3 contains 17 residues. CDR3 loop: CTCSADDWGTSAETLYF. The sequenced CDR3 bases are TGCACCTGCAGTGCAGATGACTGGGGGACTAGTGCAGAA.

This clone was observed a handful of times. Germline and genes: mouse. The observed sequence ends 4 residues before the CDR3 terminus, with the missing tail filled in from the germline J gene. The genes are TRBV14 and TRBJ2-1, with a weak D call TRBD1 (5 bases). Trimming cost V 4 bases and J 0 bases, with 14 bases left between them. This CDR3 contains 16 residues. CDR1 and CDR2 from the germline V gene are SGHDT and FRDEAV. The DNA read from the CDR3 is TGTGCCAGCAGTCCCCCGGACAACTATAACTATGCT. Amino acid sequence: CASSPPDNYNYA. The complete CDR3 reads CASSPPDNYNYAEQFF.

This clone was seen more than once but under ten times. TCRdb lists a protein that is different at residue 12 from the translated DNA; the protein given here uses the DNA translation. The gene names here belong to mouse. Read sequence stops 3 residues before the CDR3 end, and the germline J gene provides the missing end. This chain uses TRBV14 with TRBJ1-3; possible D gene TRBD1, 5 bases. The V end was cut by 1 base, the J end by 0 bases, with 8 bases between. CDR3 length equals 15 residues. Germline loops: CDR1 SGHDT, CDR2 FRDEAV. CDR3 loop: CASSFGHFSGNTLYF. The part of the CDR3 DNA that was read is TGTGCCAGCAGTTTCGGACATTTTTCTGGAAATACG.

The sample holds many counts of this clone. Mouse gene names and germline throughout. The sequenced fragment ends 4 residues before the CDR3 boundary, so the rest is inferred from the germline J gene. The chain has TRBV13-1 and TRBJ2-2; 8 bases are a match to TRBD1. Per germline, CDR1 NSHNY and CDR2 SYGAGN. CDR3 length: 15 amino acids. The V segment lost 1 base and the J segment 4 bases; nucleotides outside the gene matches: 3. The CDR3 region is CASSDQGAATGQLYF. The sequenced part of the CDR3 DNA is TGTGCCAGCAGTGATCAGGGGGCGGCCACCGGG.

This clone was seen more than once but under ten times. The listed genes are named as in mouse. The CDR3 extends 4 residues past the end of the read, so its final part is completed from the germline J gene. The V gene is TRBV13-1, the J gene TRBJ2-1; 8 nucleotides align to TRBD2. The trim removed 0 bases at V and 4 bases at J, leaving 3 bases unmatched. The CDR3 is made up of 15 amino acids. Germline CDR1 reads NSHNY; CDR2 reads SYGAGN. Partial CDR3 DNA: TGTGCCAGCAGTGATGATTACTGGGGGTATGCT. Its translation is CASSDDYWGYA. The entire CDR3 sequence reads CASSDDYWGYAEQFF.

A few counts support this clone. The protein given in TCRdb and the translation of the DNA differ at residue 11, and the sequence presented here derives from the DNA. Gene names are the mouse ones. With the read ending 3 residues before the CDR3 end, the germline J gene is used to fill in that end. The chain joins TRBV13-3 to TRBJ1-3; 9 bases match TRBD1. With V trimmed by 6 bases and J by 3 bases, 4 bases remained unmatched. This CDR3 region has 14 residues. Germline values: CDR1 NNHDY, CDR2 SYVADS. CDR3 DNA, as far as it was read: TGTGCCAGCACCTGGACAGGGGTTGGAAATACG. Residues: CASTWTGVGNT. The whole CDR3 is CASTWTGVGNTLYF.

This clone was found a few times. The gene names given are mouse names. Read sequence stops 4 residues before the CDR3 end, and the germline J gene provides the missing end. The gene calls are TRBV13-1 and TRBJ2-3, with D perhaps matching TRBD1 (5 bases). The CDR3 is 14 amino acids. V gave up 3 bases and J gave up 1 base, with 9 bases separating them. CDR1 NSHNY and CDR2 SYGAGN come from the germline V gene. The CDR3 here is CASSVQAGAETLYF. CDR3 DNA, as far as it was read: TGTGCCAGCAGTGTACAGGCTGGTGCAGAA.

Only a few counts were recorded for this clone. The genes are named according to mouse. The CDR3 extends 4 residues past the end of the read, so its final part is completed from the germline J gene. The rearrangement joins TRBV13-3 to TRBJ2-7, with 7 bases identical to TRBD1. Germline CDR1 reads NNHDY; CDR2 reads SYVADS. The length of the CDR3 is 13 residues. With 4 bases clipped from V and 2 bases from J, the junction kept 3 bases outside the gene matches. The CDR3 here is CASSLGQAYEQYF. The CDR3 DNA, read in part, is TGTGCCAGCAGTCTTGGACAGGCCTAT.

As regards this clone: Gene names refer to mouse genes. The read terminates 4 residues before the CDR3 end, so the remaining end is supplied by the germline J gene. V is TRBV19 and J is TRBJ2-3; maybe TRBD2 (7 bases). The CDR3 contains 16 residues. V lost 1 base and J lost 0, with 12 bases in between. Germline-derived CDR1 and CDR2 are FNHDT and SITEND (reference sequence). The CDR3: CASSILLGASAETLYF. The DNA read from the CDR3 is TGTGCCAGCAGTATACTCCTGGGGGCTAGTGCAGAA. The variable domain in full, with the rest retrieved from reference TRBV19 and TRBJ2-3, is GGIITQTPKFLIGQEGQKLTLKCQQNFNHDTMYWYRQDSGKGLRLIYYSITENDLQKGDLSEGYDASREKKSSFSLTVTSAQKNEMAVFLCASSILLGASAETLYFGSGTRLTVL.

Comment on this clone: The germline and genes are mouse ones. CDR3 sequence: CASSIEWGRYAEQFF. The part of the CDR3 DNA that was read is TGTGCCAGCAGTATTGAGTGGGGGAGATATGCT. The chain employs TRBV19 and TRBJ2-1, with D possibly matching TRBD2 (6 bases). The read ends 4 residues before the CDR3 terminus; that terminus is restored from the germline J gene. The germline V and J ends were trimmed by 2 bases and 4 bases, with 13 bases remaining between them. The CDR3 length is 15 residues. CDR1 FNHDT and CDR2 SITEND come from the germline V gene (reference sequence).

In its sample, this clone ranks as medium-sized (0.01 to 0.1%). The genes and germline here are from mouse. The missing CDR3 end, 4 residues past where the read stops, is filled in from the germline J gene. This rearrangement joins TRBV13-3 to TRBJ2-1, with 7 bases identical to TRBD1. This CDR3 contains 12 residues. Germline V gives CDR1 NNHDY, CDR2 SYVADS. V lost 5 bases, J lost 4 bases, and 0 bases stayed unmatched. The CDR3 sequence is CASRTGYAEQFF. The DNA read from the CDR3 is TGTGCCAGCAGGACAGGGTATGCT.

This clone appeared a few times. The gene symbols are mouse symbols. The read finishes 4 residues shy of the CDR3 end, and the germline J gene is used to complete it. V usage is TRBV19 and J usage is TRBJ2-7, with D tentatively TRBD1 (6 bases). CDR1 and CDR2 from the germline V gene are FNHDT and SITEND (reference sequence). This CDR3 has 13 amino acids. The germline V and J ends were trimmed by 7 bases and 0 bases, with 11 bases remaining between them. Incomplete CDR3 DNA: TGTGCCAGCGCGGGACAAAGCTCCTAT. It specifies CASAGQSSY. The CDR3 reads in full as CASAGQSSYEQYF.

Worth noting for this clone: TCRdb gives a protein that differs at residue 13 from what the DNA encodes, so the protein here is translated from the DNA. Germline and genes: mouse. The CDR3 end falls 3 residues outside the read, so it is completed with the germline J gene. The rearrangement joins TRBV13-3 to TRBJ1-3; weak D call: TRBD1 (5 bases). Germline assignment: CDR1 NNHDY and CDR2 SYVADS. Deletions cut 3 bases from V and 0 bases from J, with 13 bases between. This CDR3 is 16 amino acids long. The CDR3: CASSGGVFFSGNTLYF. Partial CDR3 DNA: TGTGCCAGCAGTGGGGGGGTTTTTTTTTCTGGAAATACG.

Comment on this clone: All gene names here are mouse names. Read coverage stops 4 residues before the CDR3 terminus; the germline J gene supplies the remainder. The rearrangement uses TRBV13-3 and TRBJ2-7; 9 nucleotides agree with TRBD1. This CDR3 comprises 16 residues. After removal of 0 bases from V and 0 bases from J, the junction contained 4 bases not matched to a gene. The germline CDR1 and CDR2 sequences are NNHDY and SYVADS. CDR3: CASSDGTGESSYEQYF. Partial CDR3 DNA: TGTGCCAGCAGTGATGGGACAGGGGAAAGCTCCTAT.

This clone was recorded a few times. Mouse gene names and germline throughout. The CDR3 is cut off 4 residues early in the read; its end comes from the germline J gene. The chain combines TRBV13-3 with TRBJ2-4, with a weak D call TRBD1 (6 bases). Deletions cut 4 bases from V and 2 bases from J, with 11 bases between. CDR3 length: 14 residues. Germline V lookup: CDR1 NNHDY, CDR2 SYVADS. The CDR3 bases that were read are TGTGCCAGCAGTAGCGGACAGCCTCAAAAC. The encoded protein is CASSSGQPQN. The entire CDR3 protein is CASSSGQPQNTLYF.

The sample holds a few counts of this clone. The genes and germline here are from mouse. The DNA ends 4 residues before the CDR3 does, and the rest of the CDR3 is filled in from the germline J gene. This chain joins TRBV13-1 and TRBJ2-4, with 8 bases matching TRBD2. V lost 0 bases, J lost 0 bases, and 3 bases stayed unmatched. This CDR3 region has 16 residues. From germline, CDR1 is NSHNY and CDR2 SYGAGN. The CDR3 protein is CASSDAAGGSQNTLYF. The CDR3 bases that were read are TGTGCCAGCAGTGATGCGGCTGGGGGGAGTCAAAAC.

Notes on this clone: Mouse names are used for the genes. Coverage ceases 4 residues before the CDR3 finishes, and the germline J gene fills in the end. This rearrangement joins TRBV19 to TRBJ2-2, with a weak D call TRBD1 (5 bases). Trimming left V 1 base short and J 1 base short, with 11 bases between. The CDR3 has 16 amino acids. Germline-derived CDR1 and CDR2 are FNHDT and SITEND (reference sequence). Incomplete CDR3 DNA: TGTGCCAGCAGTATAAGGACAAACCAAAACACCGGG. Protein: CASSIRTNQNTG. Given in full, the CDR3 is CASSIRTNQNTGQLYF.

This clone has just a few counts. Mouse gene names and germline throughout. The read terminates 4 residues ahead of where the CDR3 ends, so the germline J gene completes it. This chain joins TRBV13-3 and TRBJ1-4; possible D gene TRBD1, 6 bases. The V end lost 1 base, the J end lost 0 bases, and 10 bases lay between the germline ends. Germline-derived CDR1 and CDR2 are NNHDY and SYVADS. The CDR3 sequence is 16 residues long. CDR3 sequence: CASSDMGGISNERLFF. The DNA read from the CDR3 is TGTGCCAGCAGTGATATGGGGGGCATTTCCAACGAA.

The sample holds a few counts of this clone. These gene names are mouse names. The read terminates 4 residues ahead of where the CDR3 ends, so the germline J gene completes it. The J gene is TRBJ2-1, the V gene TRBV1; 9 bases are shared with TRBD2. From germline, CDR1 is NSQYPW and CDR2 LRSPGD (reference sequence). Unmatched junction bases numbered 3, after V lost 6 bases and J lost 3 bases. The length of the CDR3 is 14 residues. CDR3 region: CTCRMGGPYAEQFF. The CDR3 bases that were read are TGCACCTGCAGAATGGGGGGGCCCTATGCT.

Ten or more counts support this clone. Mouse names are used for the genes. The read terminates 4 residues before the CDR3 end, so the remaining end is supplied by the germline J gene. The V call is TRBV13-1, the J call TRBJ1-1; D unclear. Germline loops: CDR1 NSHNY, CDR2 SYGAGN. This CDR3 has 14 residues. V lost 3 bases to trimming and J lost 0 bases, with 9 bases between them. CDR3 protein: CASSADNANTEVFF. The covered CDR3 bases are TGTGCCAGCAGTGCCGACAATGCAAACACA.

As for this clone: Gene names are mouse gene names. CDR3 sequence reads: CASSEWGGRVQDTQYF. The sequenced part of the CDR3 DNA is TGTGCCAGCAGTGAATGGGGGGGGCGCGTCCAAGAC. The chain has TRBV13-3 and TRBJ2-5; 8 bases fit TRBD2. The read ends 4 residues shy of where the CDR3 ends; the end is completed using the germline J gene. The germline gives CDR1 NNHDY, CDR2 SYVADS. CDR3 length: 16 residues. With V trimmed by 2 bases and J by 2 bases, 7 bases remained unmatched. Together with reference TRBV13-3 and TRBJ2-5, the CDR3 gives the full variable domain: EAAVTQSPRSKVAVTGGKVTLSCHQTNNHDYMYWYRQDTGHGLRLIHYSYVADSTEKGDIPDGYKASRPSQENFSLILELASLSQTAVYFCASSEWGGRVQDTQYFGPGTRLLVL.

This clone has just a few counts. The germline and genes are mouse ones. CDR3 loop: CASSLGTGSNTGQLYF. The CDR3 bases that were read are TGTGCCAGCAGTTTAGGGACAGGATCAAACACCGGG. The gene calls are TRBV13-3 and TRBJ2-2; 8 bases agree with TRBD1. Coverage ceases 4 residues before the CDR3 finishes, and the germline J gene fills in the end. There are 16 residues in the CDR3. Germline assignment: CDR1 NNHDY and CDR2 SYVADS. Trimming at V came to 4 bases and at J to 0 bases, leaving 5 bases not matched to a gene.

This clone showed up just a few times. Germline and genes here are mouse. The read ends 4 residues before the CDR3 terminus; that terminus is restored from the germline J gene. This chain joins TRBV13-1 and TRBJ2-7; 11 positions agree with TRBD2. In germline, CDR1 is NSHNY, CDR2 SYGAGN. Trimming at V came to 1 base and at J to 0 bases, leaving 3 bases not matched to a gene. This CDR3 contains 16 residues. The DNA read from the CDR3 is TGTGCCAGCAGTGATCGGGACTGGGGGAGCTCCTAT. Amino acids: CASSDRDWGSSY. From start to end, the CDR3 is CASSDRDWGSSYEQYF.

Only a few counts were recorded for this clone. The germline and genes are mouse ones. The read ends 4 residues early relative to the CDR3; the germline J gene fills the gap. The chain has TRBV13-3 and TRBJ2-7; D is perhaps TRBD2 (6 bases). Trimming shortened V by 3 bases and J by 0 bases, and 13 bases separated the two germline ends. Germline CDR1 NNHDY, CDR2 SYVADS. This CDR3 is built from 15 residues. This CDR3 reads CASSGTARSSYEQYF. The sequenced CDR3 bases are TGTGCCAGCAGTGGGACTGCCAGGAGCTCCTAT.

This clone appeared many times. The gene names here belong to mouse. The read stops 4 residues short of the end of the CDR3; the missing end is completed from the germline J gene. The rearrangement links TRBV13-3 to TRBJ2-2; tentatively, D is TRBD1 (5 bases). The V end was cut by 1 base, the J end by 2 bases, with 9 bases between. The CDR3 extends over 15 amino acids. Germline-derived CDR1 and CDR2 are NNHDY and SYVADS. The DNA read from the CDR3 is TGTGCCAGCAGTGATCCCCCAGGGAACACCGGG. It yields the protein CASSDPPGNTG. The whole CDR3 sequence reads CASSDPPGNTGQLYF.

This clone was counted only a few times. Mouse names are used for the genes. The read terminates 4 residues before the CDR3 end, so the remaining end is supplied by the germline J gene. J is TRBJ1-1 and V is TRBV13-3; possible D gene TRBD1, 6 bases. The V end was cut by 0 bases, the J end by 0 bases, with 9 bases between. The CDR3 is 15 residues long. Germline CDR1 is NNHDY and CDR2 is SYVADS. The sequenced CDR3 bases are TGTGCCAGCAGTGATGCGGGGGGCCAGAACACA. Its protein is CASSDAGGQNT. The entire CDR3 protein reads CASSDAGGQNTEVFF.